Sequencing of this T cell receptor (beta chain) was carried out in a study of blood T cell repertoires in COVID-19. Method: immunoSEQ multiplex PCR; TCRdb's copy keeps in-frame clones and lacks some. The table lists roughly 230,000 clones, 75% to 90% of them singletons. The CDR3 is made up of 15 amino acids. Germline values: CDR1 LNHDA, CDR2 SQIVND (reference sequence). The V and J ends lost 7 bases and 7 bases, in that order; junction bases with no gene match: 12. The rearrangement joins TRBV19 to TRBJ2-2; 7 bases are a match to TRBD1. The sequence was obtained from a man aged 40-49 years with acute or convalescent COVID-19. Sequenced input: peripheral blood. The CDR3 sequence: CASTPLDREGGELFF. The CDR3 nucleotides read TGTGCCAGTACCCCCCTAGACAGGGAAGGCGGGGAGCTGTTTTTT.